This T cell receptor beta chain was identified during a study of blood T cells in healthy people across ages. CDR3 size: 12 residues. Germline-derived CDR1 and CDR2 are MNHEY and SVGAGI. Trimming removed 7 bases from V and 5 bases from J, with 8 bases in between. This clonotype was picked up a small number of times. Sample-barcoded 5' priming and a J-beta primer mix drove a second PCR of roughly 7 to 11 cycles. TCRdb reanalysed the 5' RACE reads using MiXCR and keeps one entry per CDR3 protein. The sample holds some 930,000 distinct CDR3 sequences, under 35% seen once. Per-sample PBMC isolation yielded at least 7 million cells. A further study also used this sample, focusing on T cells of mothers and their children. That publication notes: Second-round PCR products received sample barcodes and 2-4 random nucleotides from the M1S primer.

The receptor was derived from a woman aged 40 to 50 in good health. The chain links TRBV6-5 to TRBJ2-2; TRBD2 might be the D (5 bases). Sequenced sample: blood. CDR3 sequence: CASKRETGELFF. Here the CDR3 DNA reads TGTGCCAGCAAGAGGGAAACCGGGGAGCTGTTTTTT.